These 10 T cell receptor beta chains originate from one sample sequenced in a study of Ad26.COV2.S vaccination and SARS-CoV-2 variants. Clones were sequenced by immunoSEQ multiplex PCR, and TCRdb holds only the in-frame ones, with some missing. The data contain 500,000 or so clones, roughly 87% of them singletons. Treatment meaning: over 15 received Ad26.COV2.S at low or high dose, single or two shots; 5 received placebo; per-sample allocation not given. Following the first vaccine or placebo injection, samples were taken on day 63. The sample consisted of peripheral blood, taken in a trial of Ad26.COV2.S vaccine versus placebo. These receptors were obtained from a person aged 18-60 years who received the Ad26.COV2.S COVID-19 vaccine or a placebo.

The rearrangement links TRBV9 to TRBJ2-7, with 8 bases lining up with TRBD1. Trimming at V came to 2 bases and at J to 3 bases, leaving 7 bases not matched to a gene. Germline values: CDR1 SGDLS, CDR2 YYNGEE. CDR3 length: 15 residues. The CDR3 nucleotides read TGTGCCAGCAGCGTGAGCCCGGGACAGGACTACGAGCAGTACTTC. It codes for CASSVSPGQDYEQYF.

The chain carries TRBV19 and TRBJ1-5; D is undetermined. The germline V gene has CDR1 LNHDA and CDR2 SQIVND (reference sequence). Trimming cost V 5 bases and J 7 bases, with 9 bases left between them. The CDR3 is 12 amino acids. In DNA form, the CDR3 reads TGTGCCAGTAGTCTACCTAAACAGCCCCAGCATTTT. This encodes CASSLPKQPQHF.

This chain's CDR3 is CASSLLAPGDTQYF. CDR3 DNA sequence: TGTGCCAGCTCACTGCTAGCGCCGGGAGATACGCAGTATTTT. The chain has TRBV18 and TRBJ2-3, with D perhaps TRBD2 (6 bases). Germline assignment: CDR1 KGHSH and CDR2 LQKENI. Trimming pared 4 bases from V and 5 bases from J, leaving 13 bases between. The CDR3 consists of 14 residues.

The chain employs TRBV19 and TRBJ2-3; 11 nucleotides match TRBD2. The CDR3 length is 16 residues. CDR1 and CDR2 (germline): LNHDA, SQIVND (reference sequence). V trimming: 3 bases; J trimming: 6 bases; junction bases outside the gene matches: 8. DNA of the CDR3: TGTGCCAGTAGTATCCTCTCTAGCGGGAGGCCGGATACGCAGTATTTT. This translates into CASSILSSGRPDTQYF. Full variable domain (remainder filled in from reference TRBV19 and TRBJ2-3): DGGITQSPKYLFRKEGQNVTLSCEQNLNHDAMYWYRQDPGQGLRLIYYSQIVNDFQKGDIAEGYSVSREKKESFPLTVTSAQKNPTAFYLCASSILSSGRPDTQYFGPGTRLTVL.

The V and J genes are TRBV27 and TRBJ2-7, with 7 bases that match TRBD1. Germline V gives CDR1 MNHEY, CDR2 SMNVEV (reference sequence). CDR3 length: 14 residues. J gave up 4 bases and V 5 bases, and 8 bases lay outside the gene matches. Written as DNA, the CDR3 is TGTGCCAGCAGTCCACAGGGGTGGGCATACGAGCAGTACTTC. Protein sequence: CASSPQGWAYEQYF.

This chain uses TRBV27 with TRBJ2-1; D perhaps matches TRBD1 (5 bases). Germline values: CDR1 MNHEY, CDR2 SMNVEV (reference sequence). This CDR3 has 17 amino acids. With 4 bases removed from V and 7 bases from J, the gap between germline ends came to 23 bases. CDR3 sequence reads: CASSSLSKLTAGNEQFF. The CDR3 region has the DNA TGTGCCAGCAGTTCGCTATCGAAACTGACAGCCGGAAATGAGCAGTTCTTC.

The rearrangement uses TRBV9 and TRBJ2-3; 10 bases map to TRBD2. Germline CDR1 is SGDLS and CDR2 is YYNGEE. Unmatched junction bases numbered 7, after V lost 0 bases and J lost 3 bases. The CDR3 length is 17 residues. CDR3 nucleotide sequence: TGTGCCAGCAGCGTAGAGAGTAGCGGGAGGTGGACAGATACGCAGTATTTT. Amino acids: CASSVESSGRWTDTQYF. The whole variable domain, filled in from reference TRBV9 and TRBJ2-3, reads DSGVTQTPKHLITATGQRVTLRCSPRSGDLSVYWYQQSLDQGLQFLIQYYNGEERAKGNILERFSAQQFPDLHSELNLSSLELGDSALYFCASSVESSGRWTDTQYFGPGTRLTVL.

The J gene is TRBJ1-6, the V gene TRBV7-3, with 11 nucleotides matching TRBD1. The V and J ends lost 2 bases and 9 bases, in that order; junction bases with no gene match: 3. Germline V gene data show CDR1 as SGHTA and CDR2 as FQGTGA. The CDR3 sequence is 15 residues long. This CDR3 reads CASSLLGTGGSPLHF. CDR3 sequence (DNA): TGTGCCAGCAGCTTATTGGGGACAGGGGGTTCACCCCTCCACTTT.

The J gene is TRBJ2-5, the V gene TRBV28; 9 positions agree with TRBD2. Per the germline V gene, CDR1 is MDHEN and CDR2 is SYDVKM. The trim removed 6 bases at V and 4 bases at J, leaving 15 bases unmatched. The CDR3 spans 17 residues. CDR3 sequence: CASSYPPRGGLRETQYF. Here the CDR3 DNA reads TGTGCCAGCAGCTACCCTCCGCGGGGGGGCCTGCGAGAGACCCAGTACTTC.

This clone was observed a handful of times. The chain couples TRBV2 to TRBJ1-5, with D perhaps TRBD1 (5 bases). The CDR3 totals 14 residues. The germline V gene has CDR1 SNHLY and CDR2 FYNNEI. V dropped 7 bases and J dropped 0 bases, with 10 bases sitting between them. The chain's CDR3 is CASMAGLSNQPQHF. The CDR3 DNA sequence: TGTGCCAGCATGGCAGGGCTTAGCAATCAGCCCCAGCATTTT.